The 13 T cell receptor beta chains presented below share a single source sample, sequenced in a study of a mutant IDH1 vaccine in newly diagnosed glioma. Antigens of these TCRs are unknown. The time point was: week 23, last vaccination. Vaccine doses each comprised 300 ug of mutant IDH1 20-mer peptide, with topical imiquimod. Clones were sequenced by immunoSEQ multiplex PCR, and TCRdb holds only the in-frame ones, with some missing. Of 25,000 to 30,000 clones in the sample, roughly 80% were seen once. Sequencing was performed on PBMCs, taken from a glioma patient whose treatment included an IDH1 peptide vaccine. All receptors come from a woman in her thirties with glioma.

Only one count was recorded for this clone. The V and J genes are TRBV19 and TRBJ1-1; 8 bases line up with TRBD1. After removal of 7 bases from V and 10 bases from J, the junction contained 8 bases not matched to a gene. This CDR3 region has 12 residues. In germline, CDR1 is LNHDA, CDR2 SQIVND (reference sequence). Here the CDR3 reads CASTGDRGVAFF. DNA for the CDR3: TGTGCCAGTACAGGAGACAGGGGTGTAGCTTTCTTT.

V gene TRBV19 combines with J gene TRBJ1-6; D unclear. This CDR3 comprises 13 residues. Germline V gives CDR1 LNHDA, CDR2 SQIVND (reference sequence). The V gene lost 4 bases and the J gene lost 13 bases, with 14 bases spanning the gap. The CDR3 is CASSTGPQGPLHF. CDR3 DNA: TGTGCCAGTAGTACCGGACCCCAAGGCCCCCTCCACTTT.

J is TRBJ2-7 and V is TRBV7-9, with D perhaps TRBD1 or TRBD2 (5 bases each). Germline loops: CDR1 SEHNR, CDR2 FQNEAQ (reference sequence). The CDR3 totals 15 residues. Trimming removed 1 base from V and 2 bases from J, with 12 bases in between. The CDR3 DNA follows: TGTGCCAGCAGCTTAGTATGGGGGAAAACCTACGAGCAGTACTTC. It codes for CASSLVWGKTYEQYF.

The V and J genes are TRBV7-9 and TRBJ2-5, with D perhaps TRBD1 (8 bases). This CDR3 region has 18 residues. Germline V lookup: CDR1 SEHNR, CDR2 FQNEAQ (reference sequence). Trimming stripped 6 bases from V and 2 bases from J, with 25 bases between. The CDR3 DNA sequence: TGTGCCAGCAGAAAGGGGGGGACAGGAGGGATCGCACAAGAGACCCAGTACTTC. This translates into CASRKGGTGGIAQETQYF.

The chain employs TRBV10-3 and TRBJ1-5; TRBD1 might be the D (5 bases). The V gene lost 7 bases and the J gene lost 3 bases, with 10 bases spanning the gap. CDR1 and CDR2 (germline): ENHRY, SYGVKD. The CDR3 is 13 residues long. CDR3 in DNA: TGTGCCATCAACCAGGGAGCCAATCAGCCCCAGCATTTT. The encoded protein is CAINQGANQPQHF.

CDR3 amino acids: CASSPLGSTDTQYF. CDR3 nucleotide sequence: TGTGCCAGCAGCCCCCTGGGAAGCACAGATACGCAGTATTTT. The chain joins TRBV9 to TRBJ2-3; D ambiguous. Germline loops: CDR1 SGDLS, CDR2 YYNGEE. The CDR3 spans 14 residues. Trimming cost V 4 bases and J 0 bases, with 9 bases left between them.

This clone has more than one count but fewer than ten. The chain has TRBV5-6 and TRBJ1-3; D is undetermined. Germline assignment: CDR1 SGHDT and CDR2 YYEEEE. The V end was cut by 2 bases, the J end by 5 bases, with 5 bases between. This CDR3 comprises 12 residues. CDR3: CASSFDRNTIYF. The DNA of the CDR3 is TGTGCCAGCAGCTTCGACAGAAACACCATATATTTT.

The rearrangement uses TRBV29-1 and TRBJ1-2; D perhaps matches TRBD1 (5 bases). This CDR3 has 11 amino acids. Deletions cut 7 bases from V and 4 bases from J, with 10 bases between. CDR1 SQVTM and CDR2 ANQGSEA come from the germline V gene. The CDR3 here is CSGGQGYGYTF. Here the CDR3 DNA reads TGCAGCGGAGGGCAGGGCTATGGCTACACCTTC.

The chain recombines TRBV29-1 with TRBJ2-3; 9 bases line up with TRBD1. The germline V gene encodes CDR1 SQVTM and CDR2 ANQGSEA. CDR3 size: 13 residues. V shed 7 bases and J 5 bases; nucleotides not matched to a gene: 7. Here the CDR3 reads CSASQGARDTQYF. The DNA of the CDR3 is TGCAGCGCCTCACAGGGGGCTAGAGATACGCAGTATTTT.

DNA of the CDR3: TGCGCCAGCAGCACCCAGGGCAACATTCAGTACTTC. Protein product: CASSTQGNIQYF. The chain combines TRBV5-1 with TRBJ2-4, with D possibly TRBD1 on 5 matching bases. The CDR3 extends over 12 amino acids. CDR1 and CDR2 from the germline V gene are SGHRS and YFSETQ. V was pared by 4 bases and J by 7 bases, with 9 bases between.

The V gene is TRBV19, the J gene TRBJ1-6, with D possibly TRBD1 on 5 matching bases. This CDR3 region has 12 residues. Between the trimmed V and J ends, which lost 8 bases and 6 bases, there was a span of 8 bases. CDR1 is LNHDA and CDR2 is SQIVND in the germline V gene (reference sequence). The CDR3 DNA sequence: TGTGCCAGTGGGGGGAGTAATTCACCCCTCCACTTT. This sequence encodes CASGGSNSPLHF.

This clone was recorded a few times. The genes are TRBV9 and TRBJ2-2, with D possibly being TRBD1 (6 bases). This CDR3 region has 15 residues. CDR1 SGDLS and CDR2 YYNGEE come from the germline V gene. V lost 3 bases, J lost 1 base, and 10 bases lay in between. Here the CDR3 reads CASSAGTLNTGELFF. The CDR3 nucleotides read TGTGCCAGCAGCGCCGGGACATTGAACACCGGGGAGCTGTTTTTT.

This chain connects TRBV2 to TRBJ1-2, with 8 bases matching TRBD1. CDR3 length equals 16 residues. Germline CDR1 and CDR2: SNHLY and FYNNEI. The trim removed 6 bases at V and 1 base at J, leaving 10 bases unmatched. CDR3 nucleotides: TGTGCCAGCAGCCTTTACCTACAGGGGGTTAACTATGGCTACACCTTC. Translated: CASSLYLQGVNYGYTF.